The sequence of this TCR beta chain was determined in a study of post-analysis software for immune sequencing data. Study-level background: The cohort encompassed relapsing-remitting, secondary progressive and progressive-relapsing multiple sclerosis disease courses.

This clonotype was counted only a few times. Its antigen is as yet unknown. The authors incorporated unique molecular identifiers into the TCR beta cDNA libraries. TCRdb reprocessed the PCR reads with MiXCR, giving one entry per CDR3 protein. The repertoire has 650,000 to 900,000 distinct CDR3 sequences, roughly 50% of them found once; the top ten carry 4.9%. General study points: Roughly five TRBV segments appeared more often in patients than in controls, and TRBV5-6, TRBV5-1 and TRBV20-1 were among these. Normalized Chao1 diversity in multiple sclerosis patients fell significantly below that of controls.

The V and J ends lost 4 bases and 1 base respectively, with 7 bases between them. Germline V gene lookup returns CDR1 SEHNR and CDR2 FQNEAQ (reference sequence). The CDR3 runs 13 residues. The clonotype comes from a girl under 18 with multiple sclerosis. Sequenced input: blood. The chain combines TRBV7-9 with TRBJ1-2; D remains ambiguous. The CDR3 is CASSSGDNYGYTF. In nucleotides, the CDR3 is TGTGCCAGCAGCTCCGGAGATAACTATGGCTACACCTTC.